The 28 T cell receptor beta chains in this list originate from one sample, sequenced in a study of blood T cell repertoires in COVID-19. TCRdb keeps only in-frame clones here, not all; method: immunoSEQ multiplex PCR. Among 75,000 to 95,000 clones listed, roughly 80% were seen once. Sequenced material: peripheral blood. The receptor source for this set is a woman aged 40 to 49 with active or convalescent COVID-19.

This clone was detected once. The CDR3 nucleotides read TGTGCCAGCAGTTTACAAAAGAACACTGAAGCTTTCTTT. It specifies CASSLQKNTEAFF. The V call is TRBV6-2 or TRBV6-3, the J call TRBJ1-1; D not resolved. Germline lookup yields CDR1 MNHEY and CDR2 SVGEGT. CDR3 length: 13 residues. Between the trimmed V and J ends, which lost 4 bases and 1 base, there was a span of 7 bases.

This clone has only one observation. V is TRBV11-2 and J is TRBJ2-3; a possible D gene is TRBD1 (6 bases). The germline gives CDR1 SGHAT, CDR2 FQNNGV. The CDR3 covers 14 residues. V dropped 5 bases and J dropped 1 base, with 10 bases sitting between them. CDR3: CASSKDRRTDTQYF. In DNA form, the CDR3 reads TGTGCCAGCAGCAAGGACAGACGCACAGATACGCAGTATTTT.

Comment on this clone: This CDR3 is also generated by other DNA sequences in the sample. The CDR3 protein is CASSPRGANTGELFF. In DNA, the CDR3 is TGTGCCAGCTCACCAAGGGGTGCGAACACCGGGGAGCTGTTTTTT. The chain couples TRBV18 to TRBJ2-2; D possibly corresponds to TRBD1 (5 bases). CDR3 size: 15 residues. V dropped 2 bases and J dropped 0 bases, with 7 bases sitting between them. Germline loops: CDR1 KGHSH, CDR2 LQKENI.

The chain has TRBV7-3 and TRBJ1-5, with a possible D match to TRBD1 (5 bases). Germline V gene data show CDR1 as SGHTA and CDR2 as FQGTGA. Trimming shortened V by 6 bases and J by 2 bases, and 14 bases separated the two germline ends. This CDR3 region has 15 residues. CDR3 region: CASRGRDGGNQPQHF. The CDR3, as DNA: TGTGCCAGCAGGGGGAGGGACGGCGGCAATCAGCCCCAGCATTTT.

This clone appeared a few times. The chain links TRBV4-2 to TRBJ2-7, with D perhaps TRBD2 (5 bases). Trimming left V 4 bases short and J 1 base short, with 17 bases between. This CDR3 has 16 residues. The germline V gene encodes CDR1 LGHNA and CDR2 YNFKEQ. CDR3 amino acids: CASSPSPLGLSYEQYF. In DNA form, the CDR3 reads TGTGCCAGCAGCCCCAGTCCCCTCGGACTTTCCTACGAGCAGTACTTC.

The V gene is TRBV6-5, the J gene TRBJ2-7, with TRBD1 identical over 9 bases. The CDR3 totals 14 residues. CDR1 and CDR2 (germline): MNHEY, SVGAGI. The trim removed 6 bases at V and 4 bases at J, leaving 7 bases unmatched. As DNA, the CDR3 is TGTGCCAGCAGACGAGGGACAGGGAGGTACGAGCAGTACTTC. This gives the protein CASRRGTGRYEQYF.

The V call is TRBV12-2, the J call TRBJ2-2; the D call of TRBD2 is as the table states it, not checked on the DNA. TRBV12-2 counts as a pseudogene. CDR3 length: 18 residues. CDR3 sequence (DNA): TGTGCAAGTCGCCCGAGACTAGCGGGAGGAGGGGACACCGGGGAGCTGTTTTTT. It translates to CASRPRLAGGGDTGELFF.

The chain uses TRBV9 and TRBJ2-1; D is possibly TRBD2 (5 bases). The CDR3 contains 15 residues. The germline V gene encodes CDR1 SGDLS and CDR2 YYNGEE. The V end lost 4 bases, the J end lost 6 bases, and 17 bases lay between the germline ends. The CDR3 DNA reads TGTGCCAGCAGCCCAAGTGGAAGGACTCCCAATGAGCAGTTCTTC. Translated, it gives CASSPSGRTPNEQFF.

The CDR3 region is CASSRGQASTDTQYF. The CDR3 region has the DNA TGTGCCAGCAGCCGTGGACAGGCTAGCACAGATACGCAGTATTTT. The chain recombines TRBV9 with TRBJ2-3, with 7 positions matching TRBD1. V shed 4 bases and J 0 bases; nucleotides not matched to a gene: 5. Per germline, CDR1 SGDLS and CDR2 YYNGEE. The CDR3 runs to 15 residues. Looking up the rest from reference TRBV9 and TRBJ2-3 gives the full variable domain: DSGVTQTPKHLITATGQRVTLRCSPRSGDLSVYWYQQSLDQGLQFLIQYYNGEERAKGNILERFSAQQFPDLHSELNLSSLELGDSALYFCASSRGQASTDTQYFGPGTRLTVL.

The V call is TRBV29-1, the J call TRBJ1-2; TRBD1 matches 8 bases. CDR3 length: 11 amino acids. Germline values: CDR1 SQVTM, CDR2 ANQGSEA. Losses at the gene ends were 3 bases for V and 13 bases for J; bases not matched to a gene: 7. The DNA of the CDR3 is TGCAGCGTTGATGAGGTGGGACAGGCCACCTTC. Translation gives CSVDEVGQATF.

V is TRBV28 and J is TRBJ2-5, with TRBD1 identical over 7 bases. The CDR3 is 16 residues long. Germline assignment: CDR1 MDHEN and CDR2 SYDVKM. With 0 bases clipped from V and 5 bases from J, the junction kept 9 bases outside the gene matches. In nucleotides, the CDR3 is TGTGCCAGCAGTTTATGGGGCAGGGGGTCGGAGGAGACCCAGTACTTC. This sequence encodes CASSLWGRGSEETQYF.

As DNA, the CDR3 is TGTGCCAGCAGCTTTTTCCGGACACTAACCTACGAGCAGTACTTC. Protein product: CASSFFRTLTYEQYF. This chain links TRBV7-2 with TRBJ2-7, with a possible D match to TRBD1 (5 bases). V lost 3 bases and J 2 bases, leaving 14 bases between the germline ends. This CDR3 is 15 amino acids long. Germline lookup yields CDR1 SGHTA and CDR2 FQGNSA.

The V and J genes are TRBV7-6 and TRBJ1-4; 7 bases are shared with TRBD1. The CDR3 totals 16 residues. Trimming took 2 bases from V and 5 from J; bases not matched to a gene: 8. Germline V gene data show CDR1 as SGHVS and CDR2 as FNYEAQ. The CDR3 bases are TGTGCCAGCAGCTTAATGGGGCCAGGGGGAAATGAAAAACTGTTTTTT. This sequence encodes CASSLMGPGGNEKLFF.

The sample holds a few counts of this clone. The chain links TRBV5-8 to TRBJ2-5; TRBD1 matches 7 bases. The junction had 11 bases not matched to a gene; V was cut back by 4 bases and J by 2 bases. The CDR3 contains 16 residues. From germline, CDR1 is SGHTS and CDR2 YDEGEE. CDR3 DNA: TGTGCCAGCAGCCTAAGCAGGGGGATTAGGCAAGAGACCCAGTACTTC. Amino acids: CASSLSRGIRQETQYF.

The rearrangement links TRBV5-4 to TRBJ2-4, with D unclear. The CDR3 sequence is 14 residues long. From germline, CDR1 is SGHNT and CDR2 YYREEE (reference sequence). The ends were cut back, 0 bases at V and 0 bases at J, with 4 bases in the middle. The CDR3 reads CASSLDRAKNIQYF. The CDR3 nucleotides read TGTGCCAGCAGCTTGGATCGAGCCAAAAACATTCAGTACTTC.

Regarding this clone: A read error may account for a junction end that differs from germline. The CDR3 nucleotides are TGTGCCAGCAATGACGGGAGGGTGGCCTACGAGCAGTACTTC. This translates into CASNDGRVAYEQYF. The J gene is TRBJ2-7, the V gene TRBV6-4; 8 nucleotides match TRBD2. This CDR3 has 14 residues. In germline, CDR1 is MRHNA, CDR2 SNTAGT.

The chain joins TRBV20-1 to TRBJ2-7; the D is unclear. CDR3 length: 11 residues. From germline, CDR1 is DFQATT and CDR2 SNEGSKA (reference sequence). V lost 3 bases and J 0 bases, leaving 3 bases between the germline ends. The CDR3 sequence: CSASSSYEQYF. CDR3 in DNA: TGCAGTGCTAGCAGCTCCTACGAGCAGTACTTC.

The chain is built from TRBV11-2 and TRBJ1-3, with D uncertain. Germline lookup yields CDR1 SGHAT and CDR2 FQNNGV. Trimming left V 4 bases short and J 4 bases short, with 17 bases between. This CDR3 comprises 16 residues. The CDR3 DNA reads as TGTGCCAGCAGCTCGTCTCACTTGTCTCTCGGAAACACCATATATTTT. Translated, it gives CASSSSHLSLGNTIYF.

The chain is built from TRBV7-9 and TRBJ2-5; D gene ambiguous. Trimming shortened V by 2 bases and J by 5 bases, and 6 bases separated the two germline ends. The germline gives CDR1 SEHNR, CDR2 FQNEAQ (reference sequence). The CDR3 runs 12 residues. Written as DNA, the CDR3 is TGTGCCAGCAGCTTATCGGTTGAGACCCAGTACTTC. Translated: CASSLSVETQYF.

J is TRBJ1-3 and V is TRBV14, with no clear D. The CDR3 spans 14 residues. CDR1 is SGHDN, CDR2 FVKESK, per germline. Trimming stripped 2 bases from V and 0 bases from J, with 5 bases between. The CDR3 region is CASSQSFSGNTIYF. Here the CDR3 DNA reads TGTGCCAGCAGCCAATCCTTCTCTGGAAACACCATATATTTT.

The chain has TRBV16 and TRBJ2-2; tentatively, D is TRBD1 (5 bases). The CDR3 runs to 15 residues. V lost 1 base and J 4 bases, leaving 10 bases between the germline ends. Germline loops: CDR1 KGHSY, CDR2 FQNENV. This chain's CDR3 is CASSQFGQGTGELFF. The CDR3 coding sequence is TGTGCCAGCAGCCAATTCGGCCAGGGCACCGGGGAGCTGTTTTTT.

The chain links TRBV13 to TRBJ1-5; D is possibly TRBD1 (5 bases). In germline, CDR1 is PRHDT, CDR2 FYEKMQ (reference sequence). Trimming left V 5 bases short and J 6 bases short, with 8 bases between. The CDR3 extends over 12 amino acids. The CDR3 loop reads CASSQQGQPQHF. The CDR3 region has the DNA TGTGCCAGCAGCCAGCAGGGTCAGCCCCAGCATTTT.

The V call is TRBV4-2, the J call TRBJ2-7; no clear D gene. With 2 bases removed from V and 2 bases from J, the gap between germline ends came to 13 bases. CDR1 is LGHNA and CDR2 is YNFKEQ in the germline V gene. This CDR3 region has 15 residues. As DNA, the CDR3 is TGTGCCAGCAGCCAATACGGAGTTCATACCTACGAGCAGTACTTC. Translating gives CASSQYGVHTYEQYF.

The chain has TRBV28 and TRBJ1-5; D gene unclear. Per germline, CDR1 MDHEN and CDR2 SYDVKM. Trimming stripped 2 bases from V and 6 bases from J, with 8 bases between. CDR3 length: 13 amino acids. The CDR3 DNA follows: TGTGCCAGCAGTTTACTCCCCCTTCAGCCCCAGCATTTT. Translation gives CASSLLPLQPQHF.

This chain uses TRBV6-2 or TRBV6-3 with TRBJ2-7; 10 nucleotides agree with TRBD2. The CDR3 contains 15 residues. Germline V gene lookup returns CDR1 MNHEY and CDR2 SVGEGT. Losses at the gene ends were 7 bases for V and 1 base for J; bases not matched to a gene: 7. The CDR3 reads CASTPKREGSYEQYF. DNA for the CDR3: TGTGCCAGCACCCCGAAGCGGGAGGGTTCCTACGAGCAGTACTTC.

This clone was recorded a few times. The chain combines TRBV7-3 with TRBJ2-2; the match to TRBD2 covers 9 bases. The germline CDR1 and CDR2 sequences are SGHTA and FQGTGA. V trimming: 1 base; J trimming: 4 bases; junction bases outside the gene matches: 7. The CDR3 is made up of 17 amino acids. CDR3 loop: CASSLIPSGVPTGELFF. The CDR3 coding sequence is TGTGCCAGCAGCTTAATTCCTAGCGGGGTCCCCACCGGGGAGCTGTTTTTT.

The rearrangement joins TRBV28 to TRBJ1-6; 8 positions agree with TRBD1. In germline, CDR1 is MDHEN, CDR2 SYDVKM. Losses at the gene ends were 11 bases for V and 4 bases for J; bases not matched to a gene: 7. This CDR3 spans 14 amino acids. This CDR3 reads CAAQGGTYNSPLHF. DNA for the CDR3: TGTGCCGCACAGGGGGGAACGTATAATTCACCCCTCCACTTT.

This rearrangement joins TRBV28 to TRBJ1-5; tentatively, D is TRBD1 (5 bases). Germline assignment: CDR1 MDHEN and CDR2 SYDVKM. Trimming left V 10 bases short and J 5 bases short, with 12 bases between. CDR3 length: 12 residues. DNA for the CDR3: TGTGCCATCGCGGGGGTTGATCAGCCCCAGCATTTT. Translation gives CAIAGVDQPQHF.